This entry lists 14 T cell receptor beta chains sequenced from one sample in a study of memory CD8 T cells in hepatitis C reinfection. Documented time point: late/post reinfection, 12 to 24 weeks after detection. TCR sequencing was done directly ex vivo on sorted cells, without expansion in vitro. TCRdb's table, derived via immunoSEQ multiplex PCR, lists solely in-frame clones and lacks some. Seen here are a few thousand clones, roughly 87% observed once, and the top ten hold about a quarter. The sequencing sample was made of naive CD8+ T cells sorted from blood. These receptors all come from a man in his fifties or sixties with hepatitis C virus infection.

The chain employs TRBV11-3 and TRBJ2-7, with 7 nucleotides matching TRBD2. V was pared by 2 bases and J by 6 bases, with 4 bases of the junction left unmatched. Germline CDR1 and CDR2: SGHNT and YENEEA. CDR3 length: 13 residues. The CDR3 loop reads CASSLREGTEQYF. CDR3 sequence (DNA): TGTGCCAGCAGCTTAAGGGAGGGAACCGAGCAGTACTTC.

This chain connects TRBV11-2 to TRBJ1-4; 10 bases match TRBD1. The germline V gene encodes CDR1 SGHAT and CDR2 FQNNGV. The V and J ends lost 3 bases and 2 bases, in that order; junction bases with no gene match: 9. CDR3 length equals 18 residues. The CDR3 sequence: CASSFPTGGFFTNEKLFF. The DNA for the CDR3 is TGTGCCAGCAGCTTCCCGACAGGGGGCTTTTTCACTAATGAAAAACTGTTTTTT.

The CDR3 DNA is TGTGCCTGGAGTTCAGGGCAGCTAGGTGAGCAGTACTTC. Translated: CAWSSGQLGEQYF. The V call is TRBV30, the J call TRBJ2-7, with D possibly TRBD1 on 5 matching bases. Germline loops: CDR1 GTSNPN, CDR2 SVGIG (reference sequence). This CDR3 region has 13 residues. Trimming took off 2 bases at V and 7 bases at J, with 15 bases between the two ends.

This rearrangement joins TRBV29-1 to TRBJ2-7; possibly TRBD2 for D (6 bases). With 7 bases removed from V and 4 bases from J, the gap between germline ends came to 8 bases. CDR1 SQVTM and CDR2 ANQGSEA come from the germline V gene. The CDR3 has 10 residues. This chain's CDR3 is CSGGTYEQYF. CDR3 DNA: TGCAGCGGCGGGACTTACGAGCAGTACTTC.

J is TRBJ2-7 and V is TRBV7-9, with D perhaps TRBD1 (6 bases). The V and J ends lost 4 bases and 5 bases respectively, with 15 bases between them. CDR3 size: 14 residues. Germline-derived CDR1 and CDR2 are SEHNR and FQNEAQ (reference sequence). The CDR3 loop is CASSSNQGTHEQYF. The CDR3 DNA reads TGTGCCAGCAGCTCAAATCAGGGGACCCACGAGCAGTACTTC.

This clone was seen more than once but under ten times. The genes are TRBV9 and TRBJ2-1, with 7 bases aligning to TRBD2. With 4 bases clipped from V and 5 bases from J, the junction kept 3 bases outside the gene matches. In germline, CDR1 is SGDLS, CDR2 YYNGEE. The CDR3 is 13 amino acids. In DNA, the CDR3 is TGTGCCAGCAGCCCTGGGGGGGACAATGAGCAGTTCTTC. Translation gives CASSPGGDNEQFF.

V usage is TRBV6-5 and J usage is TRBJ1-1; D call uncertain. Trimming took off 3 bases at V and 8 bases at J, with 13 bases between the two ends. CDR1 is MNHEY, CDR2 SVGAGI, per germline. This CDR3 comprises 13 residues. The CDR3 region is CASSYGGPGEAFF. The CDR3 nucleotides read TGTGCCAGCAGTTATGGAGGTCCGGGGGAAGCTTTCTTT.

The CDR3 DNA is TGTGCCAGCAGCAGGGACCCCGCCGGGAGGGGAACTGAAAAACTGTTTTTT. As protein: CASSRDPAGRGTEKLFF. The chain carries TRBV7-6 and TRBJ1-4; a weak D match, TRBD1 (5 bases). CDR3 size: 17 residues. The germline gives CDR1 SGHVS, CDR2 FNYEAQ. Trimming stripped 5 bases from V and 7 bases from J, with 23 bases between.

The rearrangement joins TRBV9 to TRBJ1-5; D may be TRBD1 (6 bases). The germline V gene has CDR1 SGDLS and CDR2 YYNGEE. The CDR3 contains 15 residues. Trimming removed 3 bases at V and 6 bases at J, with 16 bases between. This CDR3 reads CASSAGGGAGQPQHF. In DNA form, the CDR3 reads TGTGCCAGCAGCGCAGGTGGGGGGGCGGGTCAGCCCCAGCATTTT. The full variable domain, with the rest looked up from reference TRBV9 and TRBJ1-5, is DSGVTQTPKHLITATGQRVTLRCSPRSGDLSVYWYQQSLDQGLQFLIQYYNGEERAKGNILERFSAQQFPDLHSELNLSSLELGDSALYFCASSAGGGAGQPQHFGDGTRLSIL.

This clone has just a few counts. The rearrangement uses TRBV19 and TRBJ2-3; TRBD2 aligns across 13 bases. Per germline, CDR1 LNHDA and CDR2 SQIVND (reference sequence). After removal of 5 bases from V and 4 bases from J, the junction contained 6 bases not matched to a gene. There are 16 residues in the CDR3. The CDR3 nucleotides read TGTGCCAGTAGTGTGGGGACTAGCGGGATCGCAGATACGCAGTATTTT. This codes for CASSVGTSGIADTQYF.

V and J are TRBV7-8 and TRBJ1-4; maybe TRBD1 (5 bases). Trimming pared 8 bases from V and 7 bases from J, leaving 20 bases between. The germline gives CDR1 SGHVS, CDR2 FQNEAQ. The CDR3 is made up of 15 amino acids. The CDR3 is CASGAGFGGGEKLFF. The DNA for the CDR3 is TGTGCCAGCGGCGCCGGGTTTGGGGGAGGTGAAAAACTGTTTTTT.

V and J are TRBV7-9 and TRBJ2-7; D is possibly TRBD1 (6 bases). Germline V gene data show CDR1 as SEHNR and CDR2 as FQNEAQ (reference sequence). This CDR3 contains 14 residues. V gave up 5 bases and J gave up 2 bases, with 13 bases separating them. The CDR3 reads CASSGRTVPYEQYF. The CDR3 DNA sequence: TGTGCCAGCAGCGGCAGGACAGTCCCCTACGAGCAGTACTTC.

This chain connects TRBV6-5 to TRBJ1-5, with no clear D. Germline V lookup: CDR1 MNHEY, CDR2 SVGAGI. The ends were cut back, 2 bases at V and 1 base at J, with 3 bases in the middle. The CDR3 is 13 amino acids. The CDR3 nucleotides are TGTGCCAGCAGTTACGGCAGCAATCAGCCCCAGCATTTT. It yields the protein CASSYGSNQPQHF.

The count of this clone is one. J is TRBJ2-7 and V is TRBV19; 11 positions agree with TRBD2. Germline values: CDR1 LNHDA, CDR2 SQIVND (reference sequence). The V and J ends lost 9 bases and 5 bases, in that order; junction bases with no gene match: 3. This CDR3 has 12 amino acids. DNA of the CDR3: TGTGCCAGCCTAGCGGGAGGAGACGAGCAGTACTTC. It codes for CASLAGGDEQYF.